The next 20 T cell receptor beta chains were all read from a single sample in a study of CD8 T cells in ankylosing spondylitis. Whole-study results and caveats: Ankylosing spondylitis blood appeared to be characterized by a TCR beta motif of under ten highly homologous variants.

One entry per CDR3 protein, called by TCRdb with MiXCR from the 5' RACE reads. The repertoire holds approximately 540,000 distinct CDR3 sequences, with roughly 12% as singletons. These TCRs are of unknown antigen specificity. The specimen sequenced was blood, either unsorted or a sorted T cell fraction (not recorded which). The receptor source for this set is a male donor with ankylosing spondylitis.

This clonotype was detected many times. The CDR3 bases are TGCGCCAGCAGCTTGGCGGGACAGGCCCACACTGAAGCTTTCTTT. The encoded protein is CASSLAGQAHTEAFF. V gene TRBV5-1 combines with J gene TRBJ1-1; 8 nucleotides agree with TRBD1. Germline CDR1 is SGHRS and CDR2 is YFSETQ. With V trimmed by 0 bases and J by 3 bases, 4 bases remained unmatched. The CDR3 length is 15 residues.

The chain uses TRBV7-6 and TRBJ2-3; D remains unclear. V was pared by 1 base and J by 6 bases, with 8 bases between. The CDR3 spans 13 residues. The germline V gene encodes CDR1 SGHVS and CDR2 FNYEAQ. The CDR3 protein is CASSLEFLDTQYF. The CDR3, as DNA: TGTGCCAGCAGCTTAGAATTTTTGGATACGCAGTATTTT.

The genes are TRBV6-5 and TRBJ2-7; D may be TRBD1 (5 bases). Germline V gene data show CDR1 as MNHEY and CDR2 as SVGAGI. This CDR3 comprises 14 residues. V gave up 2 bases and J gave up 7 bases, with 15 bases separating them. CDR3 residues: CASSYGAGRSEQYV. The CDR3 coding sequence is TGTGCCAGCAGTTACGGGGCAGGGCGAAGTGAGCAGTACGTC.

This clonotype was seen a handful of times. V usage is TRBV5-1 and J usage is TRBJ2-3; D is unresolved. The germline V gene encodes CDR1 SGHRS and CDR2 YFSETQ. The CDR3 extends over 15 amino acids. Between the trimmed V and J ends, which lost 2 bases and 3 bases, there was a span of 13 bases. The CDR3 region has the DNA TGCGCCAGCAGCTTCCAGGCTTCGGAGACAGATACGCAGTATTTT. It codes for CASSFQASETDTQYF.

This clonotype has only a few counts. V usage is TRBV20-1 and J usage is TRBJ1-5, with D maybe TRBD1 (6 bases). Trimming left V 3 bases short and J 0 bases short, with 12 bases between. The CDR3 has 15 amino acids. Looked up from germline, CDR1 is DFQATT and CDR2 is SNEGSKA (reference sequence). Here the CDR3 DNA reads TGCAGTGCTAGTGGGGGACAATATAGCAATCAGCCCCAGCATTTT. It codes for CSASGGQYSNQPQHF.

This clonotype was detected many times. This chain links TRBV5-1 with TRBJ2-3; D not certain. The V gene's germline CDR1 is SGHRS and CDR2 YFSETQ. Trimming took 7 bases from V and 1 from J, leaving 16 bases between them. The CDR3 contains 15 residues. The CDR3 DNA reads TGCGCCAGCGGACCCTTGACATTCGGCACAGATACGCAGTATTTT. Its protein is CASGPLTFGTDTQYF. Complete variable domain (other parts from reference TRBV5-1 and TRBJ2-3): KAGVTQTPRYLIKTRGQQVTLSCSPISGHRSVSWYQQTPGQGLQFLFEYFSETQRNKGNFPGRFSGRQFSNSRSEMNVSTLELGDSALYLCASGPLTFGTDTQYFGPGTRLTVL.

The chain carries TRBV2 and TRBJ1-2; tentative D call: TRBD1 (5 bases). This CDR3 has 14 residues. Germline lookup yields CDR1 SNHLY and CDR2 FYNNEI. V gave up 5 bases and J gave up 7 bases, with 17 bases separating them. The CDR3 DNA is TGTGCCAGCAGTCAAACGGGAACTAGGGGTGGCTACACCTTC. This codes for CASSQTGTRGGYTF.

This clonotype occurred a few times. The J gene is TRBJ2-1, the V gene TRBV2; tentative D call: TRBD2 (5 bases). Trimming took 6 bases from V and 14 from J, leaving 14 bases between them. The CDR3 extends over 11 amino acids. Germline V gives CDR1 SNHLY, CDR2 FYNNEI. The CDR3 DNA reads TGTGCCAGCAGCCTCAAGAAGCGGAAGTTCTTC. This gives the protein CASSLKKRKFF.

This clonotype was recorded once. The V call is TRBV12-3 or TRBV12-4, the J call TRBJ2-4, with D perhaps TRBD2 (6 bases). This CDR3 is 15 amino acids long. The V and J ends lost 4 bases and 2 bases respectively, with 12 bases between them. CDR3 DNA sequence: TGTGCCAGCAGTTGGGGAGGACGCTCCAAAAACATTCAGTACTTC. Protein sequence: CASSWGGRSKNIQYF.

In this sample, this clonotype turned up a few times. V gene TRBV10-2 combines with J gene TRBJ2-7, with TRBD1 identical over 10 bases. The germline V gene has CDR1 WSHSY and CDR2 SAAADI. The V and J ends lost 3 bases and 4 bases, in that order; junction bases with no gene match: 3. The CDR3 length is 14 residues. This CDR3 is CASSEPGQGYEQYV. The DNA of the CDR3 is TGCGCCAGCAGTGAACCGGGACAGGGGTACGAGCAGTACGTC.

The sample holds many counts of this clonotype. The V call is TRBV3-1, the J call TRBJ2-3; possibly TRBD2 for D (5 bases). The CDR3 is 12 residues long. Between the trimmed V and J ends, which lost 4 bases and 5 bases, there was a span of 7 bases. The germline V gene encodes CDR1 LGHDT and CDR2 YNNKEL (reference sequence). CDR3 loop: CASSPEGDTQYF. The DNA for the CDR3 is TGTGCCAGCAGCCCCGAGGGAGATACGCAGTATTTT.

This clonotype was seen many times. The chain carries TRBV6-1 and TRBJ2-1; perhaps D is TRBD1 or TRBD2 (5 bases each). The V end lost 8 bases, the J end lost 4 bases, and 21 bases lay between the germline ends. Germline CDR1 reads MNHNS; CDR2 reads SASEGT. CDR3 size: 16 residues. CDR3 region: CASSTGRPTGYNEQFF. CDR3 nucleotides: TGTGCCAGCTCAACGGGACGTCCGACGGGATACAATGAGCAGTTCTTC.

This clonotype was recorded a few times. This chain links TRBV15 with TRBJ2-1; a possible D gene is TRBD1 (5 bases). This CDR3 comprises 13 residues. The germline V gene encodes CDR1 LNHNV and CDR2 YYDKDF (reference sequence). Trimming removed 4 bases at V and 9 bases at J, with 13 bases between. This CDR3 is CATSITPRGEQFF. CDR3 nucleotide sequence: TGTGCCACCAGCATCACACCAAGGGGTGAGCAGTTCTTC.

The chain has TRBV18 and TRBJ2-1; a possible D gene is TRBD2 (7 bases). The CDR3 is 13 residues long. Germline lookup yields CDR1 KGHSH and CDR2 LQKENI. Trimming removed 1 base at V and 10 bases at J, with 11 bases between. The CDR3 region has the DNA TGTGCCAGCTCACCACACTCGGGGGGCGAGCAGTTCTTC. Protein sequence: CASSPHSGGEQFF.

The chain uses TRBV15 and TRBJ2-1, with D uncertain. The V gene's germline CDR1 is LNHNV and CDR2 YYDKDF (reference sequence). CDR3 length: 14 amino acids. V was pared by 9 bases and J by 0 bases, with 12 bases between. This CDR3 reads CATGDYSSYNEQFF. The DNA of the CDR3 is TGTGCCACTGGGGATTATAGCTCCTACAATGAGCAGTTCTTC. Together with reference TRBV15 and TRBJ2-1, the CDR3 gives the full variable domain: DAMVIQNPRYQVTQFGKPVTLSCSQTLNHNVMYWYQQKSSQAPKLLFHYYDKDFNNEADTPDNFQSRRPNTSFCFLDIRSPGLGDTAMYLCATGDYSSYNEQFFGPGTRLTVL.

This clonotype turned up a few times. The chain employs TRBV11-1 and TRBJ2-1; 14 bases fit TRBD2. This CDR3 has 18 amino acids. V shed 4 bases and J 8 bases; nucleotides not matched to a gene: 13. Germline V CDR1 and CDR2: SGHAT, FQDESV (reference sequence). CDR3 nucleotide sequence: TGTGCCAGCAGCTCCGTTCGACTAGCGGGAGGGCCACCCCATGAGCAGTTCTTC. Translating it yields CASSSVRLAGGPPHEQFF. Together with reference TRBV11-1 and TRBJ2-1, the CDR3 gives the full variable domain: EAEVAQSPRYKITEKSQAVAFWCDPISGHATLYWYRQILGQGPELLVQFQDESVVDDSQLPKDRFSAERLKGVDSTLKIQPAELGDSAMYLCASSSVRLAGGPPHEQFFGPGTRLTVL.

The chain carries TRBV20-1 and TRBJ1-1; no firm D call. The V end lost 8 bases, the J end lost 8 bases, and 12 bases lay between the germline ends. The CDR3 extends over 10 amino acids. CDR1 and CDR2 from the germline V gene are DFQATT and SNEGSKA (reference sequence). In DNA form, the CDR3 reads TGCAGTCCACCTTCAGGCGAAGCTTTCTTT. Translated: CSPPSGEAFF.

This clonotype was found a few times. The chain has TRBV2 and TRBJ2-7; D ambiguous. Trimming removed 8 bases at V and 3 bases at J, with 8 bases between. The CDR3 has 11 amino acids. Germline V CDR1 and CDR2: SNHLY, FYNNEI. The CDR3 reads CASGLDYEQYV. DNA of the CDR3: TGTGCCAGCGGGCTCGACTACGAGCAGTACGTC.

This clonotype was counted only a few times. The chain joins TRBV7-2 to TRBJ2-1; 11 bases fit TRBD2. The CDR3 sequence is 15 residues long. Trimming cost V 5 bases and J 8 bases; bases outside gene matches: 8. CDR1 and CDR2 (germline): SGHTA, FQGNSA. The CDR3 sequence is CASSRTSGRGYEQFF. The CDR3 DNA sequence: TGTGCCAGCAGCCGTACTAGCGGGAGAGGCTATGAGCAGTTCTTC.

This chain's CDR3 is CASSLVSRTGQVTQYF. The DNA of the CDR3 is TGTGCCAGCAGCTTAGTATCACGGACAGGCCAAGTTACGCAGTATTTT. This chain joins TRBV7-9 and TRBJ2-3; 7 positions match TRBD1. CDR1 and CDR2 (germline): SEHNR, FQNEAQ (reference sequence). The trim removed 1 base at V and 8 bases at J, leaving 12 bases unmatched. The CDR3 is 16 residues long.